These 6 T cell receptor beta chains were sequenced from one sample in a study of T cells after yellow fever vaccination. MiXCR was run by TCRdb on the 5' RACE reads, yielding one entry per CDR3 protein. Here the sample spans hundreds of thousands of distinct CDR3 sequences, roughly 13% being singletons. The sample in question was PBMCs, obtained on the day of the yellow fever booster vaccination. These receptors originate from a man between 25 and 39 years old who received the YFV17D yellow fever vaccine.

The sample holds a few counts of this clonotype. The chain carries TRBV5-1 and TRBJ2-1; the match to TRBD2 covers 13 bases. The V gene end was trimmed by 0 bases and the J gene end by 7 bases; junction bases not matched to a gene: 4. The CDR3 has 16 residues. Germline V gene sequence: CDR1 SGHRS, CDR2 YFSETQ. The CDR3 DNA is TGCGCCAGCAGCTTGGTACTAGCGGGAGGGACGAATGAGCAGTTCTTC. Its protein is CASSLVLAGGTNEQFF. The full variable domain, in which reference TRBV5-1 and TRBJ2-1 provide the parts outside the CDR3, is KAGVTQTPRYLIKTRGQQVTLSCSPISGHRSVSWYQQTPGQGLQFLFEYFSETQRNKGNFPGRFSGRQFSNSRSEMNVSTLELGDSALYLCASSLVLAGGTNEQFFGPGTRLTVL.

The chain recombines TRBV3-1 with TRBJ2-5; no firm D call. Trimming left V 1 base short and J 0 bases short, with 6 bases between. The germline gives CDR1 LGHDT, CDR2 YNNKEL (reference sequence). CDR3 length: 14 amino acids. In nucleotides, the CDR3 is TGTGCCAGCAGCCAAGGCCCACACCAAGAGACCCAGTACTTC. Translation gives CASSQGPHQETQYF.

V gene TRBV10-2 combines with J gene TRBJ2-5; no clear D. The V end was cut by 3 bases, the J end by 5 bases, with 4 bases between. This CDR3 is 11 amino acids long. Germline CDR1 is WSHSY and CDR2 is SAAADI. CDR3 bases: TGCGCCAGCAGTGATGCGGAGACCCAGTACTTC. Its protein is CASSDAETQYF.

CDR3 in amino acids: CASSGKTGGVSGNTIYF. CDR3 DNA: TGCGCCAGCAGCGGGAAGACAGGGGGCGTCTCTGGAAACACCATATATTTT. The V gene is TRBV5-1, the J gene TRBJ1-3, with 10 bases aligning to TRBD1. The CDR3 is 17 amino acids. Germline CDR1 is SGHRS and CDR2 is YFSETQ. With V trimmed by 4 bases and J by 0 bases, 7 bases remained unmatched.

This clonotype was seen a handful of times. The chain employs TRBV20-1 and TRBJ2-1; D ambiguous. Germline V gene data show CDR1 as DFQATT and CDR2 as SNEGSKA (reference sequence). Trimming took 0 bases from V and 9 from J, leaving 9 bases between them. The CDR3 is 12 residues long. CDR3 protein: CSARDLGLEQFF. The CDR3 DNA sequence: TGCAGTGCTAGAGATCTTGGGCTTGAGCAGTTCTTC.

This chain uses TRBV20-1 with TRBJ2-3; D not resolved. The CDR3 covers 13 residues. Per the germline V gene, CDR1 is DFQATT and CDR2 is SNEGSKA (reference sequence). Trimming pared 6 bases from V and 1 base from J, leaving 11 bases between. CDR3 amino acids: CSAIRPGTDTQYF. Here the CDR3 DNA reads TGCAGTGCGATTAGACCAGGCACAGATACGCAGTATTTT.